Listed here is a single T cell receptor beta chain. Its specificity is not known. It was RNA transcripts that yielded the amplified TCR beta CDR3 regions. The HTBI primer set served for first-round RT-PCR of the TCR CDR3. TCRdb called the multiplex PCR reads again in MiXCR, with one record for every CDR3 protein. The table includes 380,000 or so distinct CDR3 sequences, approximately 14% detected once. Clinical symptoms, serum thyroxine and TRAb, thyroid ultrasound and orbital computed tomography together formed the diagnostic basis. This sample is part of a study of T cells in Graves' hyperthyroidism and ophthalmopathy. With V trimmed by 3 bases and J by 4 bases, 6 bases remained unmatched. Germline CDR1 reads SGDLS; CDR2 reads YYNGEE. The length of the CDR3 is 14 residues. Broader study findings: Blood samples included most of the expanded thyroid clonotypes exceeding 0.001. With a median lead of 6.5 months before onset, the model predicted ophthalmopathy.

Sequenced: blood. The clonotype was recovered from a woman aged 25 to 39 with Graves' hyperthyroidism. V is TRBV9 and J is TRBJ1-2; 7 bases match TRBD1. The CDR3 region has the DNA TGTGCCAGCAGCGCAGGGGGGGGCCGCTATGGCTACACCTTC. Translating gives CASSAGGGRYGYTF. Variable domain in full (rest from reference TRBV9 and TRBJ1-2): DSGVTQTPKHLITATGQRVTLRCSPRSGDLSVYWYQQSLDQGLQFLIQYYNGEERAKGNILERFSAQQFPDLHSELNLSSLELGDSALYFCASSAGGGRYGYTFGSGTRLTVV.